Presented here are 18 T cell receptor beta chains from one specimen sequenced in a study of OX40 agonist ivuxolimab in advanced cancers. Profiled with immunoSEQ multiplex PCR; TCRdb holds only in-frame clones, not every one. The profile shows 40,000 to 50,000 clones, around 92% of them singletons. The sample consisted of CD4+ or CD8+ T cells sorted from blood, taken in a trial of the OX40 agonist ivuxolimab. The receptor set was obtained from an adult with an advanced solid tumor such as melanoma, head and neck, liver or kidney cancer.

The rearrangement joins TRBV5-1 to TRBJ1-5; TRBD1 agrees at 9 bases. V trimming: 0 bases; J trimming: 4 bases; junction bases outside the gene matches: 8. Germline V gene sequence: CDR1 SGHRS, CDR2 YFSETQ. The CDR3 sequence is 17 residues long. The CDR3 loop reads CASSLAPPGTGNQPQHF. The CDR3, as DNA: TGCGCCAGCAGCTTGGCCCCCCCCGGGACAGGGAATCAGCCCCAGCATTTT.

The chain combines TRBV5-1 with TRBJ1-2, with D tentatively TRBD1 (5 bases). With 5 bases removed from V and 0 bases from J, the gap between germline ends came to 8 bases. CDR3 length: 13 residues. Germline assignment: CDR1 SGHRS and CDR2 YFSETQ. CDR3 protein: CASRQEPNYGYTF. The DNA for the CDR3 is TGCGCCAGCAGACAGGAACCTAACTATGGCTACACCTTC.

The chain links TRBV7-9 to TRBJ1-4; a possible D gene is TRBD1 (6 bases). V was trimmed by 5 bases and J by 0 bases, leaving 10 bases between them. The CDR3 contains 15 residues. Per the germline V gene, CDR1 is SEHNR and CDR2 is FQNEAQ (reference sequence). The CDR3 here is CASSPTGTTNEKLFF. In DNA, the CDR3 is TGTGCCAGCAGCCCGACAGGAACAACTAATGAAAAACTGTTTTTT.

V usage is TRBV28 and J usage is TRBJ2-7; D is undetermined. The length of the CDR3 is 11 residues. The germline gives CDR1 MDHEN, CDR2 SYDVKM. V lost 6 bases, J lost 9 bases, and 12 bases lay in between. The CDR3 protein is CASRINRLQYF. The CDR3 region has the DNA TGTGCCAGCAGAATTAATAGACTGCAGTACTTC.

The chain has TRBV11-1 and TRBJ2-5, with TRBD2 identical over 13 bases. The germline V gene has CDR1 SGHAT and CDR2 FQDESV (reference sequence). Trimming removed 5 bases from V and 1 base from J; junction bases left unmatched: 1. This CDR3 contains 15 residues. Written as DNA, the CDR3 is TGTGCCAGCAGCCGACTAGCGGGGGGCCAAGAGACCCAGTACTTC. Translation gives CASSRLAGGQETQYF.

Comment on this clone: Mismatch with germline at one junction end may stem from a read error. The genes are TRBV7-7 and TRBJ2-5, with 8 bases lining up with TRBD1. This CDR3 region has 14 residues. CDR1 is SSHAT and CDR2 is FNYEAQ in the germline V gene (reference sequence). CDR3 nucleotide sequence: TGTGCTAGCAGCTCGGGACAGGACGGCGAGACCCAGTACTTC. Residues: CASSSGQDGETQYF. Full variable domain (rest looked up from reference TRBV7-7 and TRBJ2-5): GAGVSQSPRYKVTKRGQDVTLRCDPISSHATLYWYQQALGQGPEFLTYFNYEAQPDKSGLPSDRFSAERPEGSISTLTIQRTEQRDSAMYRCASSSGQDGETQYFGPGTRLLVL.

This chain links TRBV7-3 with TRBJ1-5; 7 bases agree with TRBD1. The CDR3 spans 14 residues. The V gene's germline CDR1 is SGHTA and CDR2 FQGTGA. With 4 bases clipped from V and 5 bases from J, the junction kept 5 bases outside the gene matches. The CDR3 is CASSSSGGHQPQHF. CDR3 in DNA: TGTGCCAGCAGCTCATCAGGGGGTCATCAGCCCCAGCATTTT.

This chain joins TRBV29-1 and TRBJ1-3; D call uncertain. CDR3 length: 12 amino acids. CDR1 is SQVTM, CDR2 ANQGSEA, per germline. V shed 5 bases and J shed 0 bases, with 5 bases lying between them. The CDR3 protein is CSVKISGNTIYF. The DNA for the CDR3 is TGCAGCGTTAAGATCTCTGGAAACACCATATATTTT.

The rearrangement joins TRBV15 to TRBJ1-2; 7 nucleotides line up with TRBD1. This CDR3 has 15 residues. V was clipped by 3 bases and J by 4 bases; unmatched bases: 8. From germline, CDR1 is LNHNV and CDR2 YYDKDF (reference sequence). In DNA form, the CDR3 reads TGTGCCACCAGCAGCCGACAGGGAAGAATCTATGGCTACACCTTC. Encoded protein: CATSSRQGRIYGYTF.

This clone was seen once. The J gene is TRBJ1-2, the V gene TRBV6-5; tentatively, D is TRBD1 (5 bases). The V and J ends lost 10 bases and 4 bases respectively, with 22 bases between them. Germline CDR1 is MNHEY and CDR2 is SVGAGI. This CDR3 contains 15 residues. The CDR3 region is CATQGGGGRAYGYTF. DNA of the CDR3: TGTGCCACCCAAGGTGGGGGTGGCAGGGCCTATGGCTACACCTTC.

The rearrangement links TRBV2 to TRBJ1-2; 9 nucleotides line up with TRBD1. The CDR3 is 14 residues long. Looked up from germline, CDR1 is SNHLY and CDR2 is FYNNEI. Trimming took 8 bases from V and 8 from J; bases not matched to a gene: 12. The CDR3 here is CASDAYGTGQGYTF. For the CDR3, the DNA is TGTGCCAGCGATGCCTACGGGACAGGGCAGGGCTACACCTTC. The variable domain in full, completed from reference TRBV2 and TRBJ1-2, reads EPEVTQTPSHQVTQMGQEVILRCVPISNHLYFYWYRQILGQKVEFLVSFYNNEISEKSEIFDDQFSVERPDGSNFTLKIRSTKLEDSAMYFCASDAYGTGQGYTFGSGTRLTVV.

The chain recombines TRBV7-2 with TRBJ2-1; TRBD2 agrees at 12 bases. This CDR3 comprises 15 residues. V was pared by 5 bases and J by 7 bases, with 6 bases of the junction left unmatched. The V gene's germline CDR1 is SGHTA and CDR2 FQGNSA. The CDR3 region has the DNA TGTGCCAGCAGCCCGAAACTAGCGGGGGGAAATGAGCAGTTCTTC. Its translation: CASSPKLAGGNEQFF. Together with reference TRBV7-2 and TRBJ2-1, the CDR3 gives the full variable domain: GAGVSQSPSNKVTEKGKDVELRCDPISGHTALYWYRQSLGQGLEFLIYFQGNSAPDKSGLPSDRFSAERTGGSVSTLTIQRTQQEDSAVYLCASSPKLAGGNEQFFGPGTRLTVL.

CDR3 coding DNA: TGTGCCAGCAGGCGGGGACAGATCGGGGGCTACACCTTC. Its protein is CASRRGQIGGYTF. V gene TRBV28 combines with J gene TRBJ1-2; TRBD1 matches at 7 bases. Germline V lookup: CDR1 MDHEN, CDR2 SYDVKM. The CDR3 has 13 amino acids. After removal of 6 bases from V and 8 bases from J, the junction contained 9 bases not matched to a gene.

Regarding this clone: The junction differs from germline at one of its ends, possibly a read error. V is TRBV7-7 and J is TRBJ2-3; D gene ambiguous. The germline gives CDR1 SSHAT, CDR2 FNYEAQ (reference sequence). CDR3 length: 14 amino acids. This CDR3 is CASRLSLEADTQYF. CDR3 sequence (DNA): TGTGCTAGCAGACTCTCACTGGAAGCAGATACGCAGTATTTT.

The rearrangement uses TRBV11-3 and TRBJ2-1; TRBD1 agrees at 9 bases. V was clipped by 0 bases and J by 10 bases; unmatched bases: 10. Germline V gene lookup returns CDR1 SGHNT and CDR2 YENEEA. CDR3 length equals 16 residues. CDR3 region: CASSLDGRDRDREQFF. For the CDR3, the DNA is TGTGCCAGCAGCTTAGATGGAAGGGACAGGGATCGCGAGCAGTTCTTC.

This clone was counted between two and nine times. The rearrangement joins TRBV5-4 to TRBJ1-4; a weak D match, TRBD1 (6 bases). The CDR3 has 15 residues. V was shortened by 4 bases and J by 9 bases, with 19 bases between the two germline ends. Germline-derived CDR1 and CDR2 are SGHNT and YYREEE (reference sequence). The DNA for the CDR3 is TGTGCCAGCAGCCCGGAGGGGGGCACAAGAAAAAAACTGTTTTTT. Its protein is CASSPEGGTRKKLFF.

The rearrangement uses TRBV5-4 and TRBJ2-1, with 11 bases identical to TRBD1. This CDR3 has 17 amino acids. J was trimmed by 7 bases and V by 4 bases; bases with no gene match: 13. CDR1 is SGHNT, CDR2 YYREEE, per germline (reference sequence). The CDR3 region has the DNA TGTGCCAGCAGCCCGTACCCCCGGACAGGGGGCTTGAATGAGCAGTTCTTC. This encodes CASSPYPRTGGLNEQFF.

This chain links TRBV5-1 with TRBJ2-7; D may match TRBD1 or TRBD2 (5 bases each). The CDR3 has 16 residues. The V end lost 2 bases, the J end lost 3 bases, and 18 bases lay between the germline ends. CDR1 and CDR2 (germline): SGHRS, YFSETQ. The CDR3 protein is CASSFGTPPADYEQYF. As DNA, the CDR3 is TGCGCCAGCAGCTTTGGGACGCCACCGGCCGACTACGAGCAGTACTTC.